Listed below are T cell receptor beta chains from one sample, sequenced in a study of blood T cell repertoires in COVID-19. Clones were read by immunoSEQ multiplex PCR, and TCRdb kept only the in-frame ones, dropping some. The data contain approximately 66,000 clones, 86% of them singletons. Material: peripheral blood. The receptors originated from a man aged 45-65 years with active COVID-19. CDR3s leave out the opening cysteine and the closing phenylalanine or tryptophan.

j_gene: TRBJ2-1; v_gene: TRBV11-2; CDR3aa: ASSPGQFNEQF
j_gene: TRBJ1-1; v_gene: TRBV2; CDR3aa: ASSDRGVGNWAF
j_gene: TRBJ2-3; v_gene: TRBV7-8; CDR3aa: ASSFRLAEGNTDTQY
j_gene: TRBJ2-2; v_gene: TRBV6-1; CDR3aa: ASSDHGLAWTGELF
j_gene: TRBJ2-5; v_gene: TRBV15; CDR3aa: ATSRGDSQQETQY
j_gene: TRBJ1-5; v_gene: TRBV19; CDR3aa: ASSTPAGGGNQPQH
j_gene: TRBJ2-1; v_gene: TRBV24-1; CDR3aa: ATSDPSTQANEQF
j_gene: TRBJ1-2; v_gene: TRBV30; CDR3aa: AWTKRVNYGYT
j_gene: TRBJ2-1; v_gene: TRBV18; CDR3aa: ASSPIAGGYNEQF
j_gene: TRBJ2-7; v_gene: TRBV6-6; CDR3aa: ASSYPPGQLSYEQY
j_gene: TRBJ2-3; v_gene: TRBV7-2; CDR3aa: ASSFRLLAGEGDTQY
j_gene: TRBJ2-1; v_gene: TRBV20-1; CDR3aa: SASDGRMVQNEQF
j_gene: TRBJ2-1; v_gene: TRBV11-2; CDR3aa: ASSLDTGSYNEQF
j_gene: TRBJ1-1; v_gene: TRBV7-3; CDR3aa: ASSPSGQEAF
j_gene: TRBJ2-3; v_gene: TRBV6-5; CDR3aa: ASSYSRPKTDTQY
j_gene: TRBJ1-4; v_gene: TRBV28; CDR3aa: ASSSALTGTNEKLF
j_gene: TRBJ1-3; v_gene: TRBV5-1; CDR3aa: ASSGEHRDRGLSDGNTIY
j_gene: TRBJ2-2; v_gene: TRBV6-5; CDR3aa: ASKGARGFSGELF
j_gene: TRBJ2-3; v_gene: TRBV9; CDR3aa: ASSVGTTDTQY
j_gene: TRBJ2-1; v_gene: TRBV3-1/TRBV3-2; CDR3aa: ASSYTSNEQF
j_gene: TRBJ1-6; v_gene: TRBV2; CDR3aa: ASSKDRLGSPLH
j_gene: TRBJ2-3; v_gene: TRBV6-6; CDR3aa: ASSAPGSTDTQY
j_gene: TRBJ2-3; v_gene: TRBV9; CDR3aa: ASSPGGSTDTQY
j_gene: TRBJ1-4; v_gene: TRBV7-8; CDR3aa: ASSLRGYNEKLF
j_gene: TRBJ2-2; v_gene: TRBV4-1; CDR3aa: ASSRNEDRGYGELF
j_gene: TRBJ1-2; v_gene: TRBV4-2; CDR3aa: ASSQERTRNYGYT
j_gene: TRBJ1-1; v_gene: TRBV11-3; CDR3aa: ASSPGEGTEAF
j_gene: TRBJ2-5; v_gene: TRBV3-1/TRBV3-2; CDR3aa: ASSQTGAQETQY
j_gene: TRBJ1-2; v_gene: TRBV12-5; CDR3aa: ASGLAIKGASGYT
j_gene: TRBJ2-1; v_gene: TRBV9; CDR3aa: ASSVGTSGIDEQF
j_gene: TRBJ2-5; v_gene: TRBV5-4; CDR3aa: ASSPGQGQETQY
j_gene: TRBJ2-7; v_gene: TRBV6-5; CDR3aa: ASSYSLAGGTYEQY